The clone carrying this T cell receptor beta chain has a count of ten or more. Study processing details: Scientists estimated how many nucleated cells there were by amplifying reference gene primers. The protocol was immunoSEQ multiplex PCR, while the TCRdb copy is restricted to in-frame clones and leaves out a portion. The DNA was the basis for D and trimming; V, J and clone size are from that table. The table has about 270,000 clones, around 83% seen once. This entry belongs to a study of blood T cell repertoires in COVID-19. Study-wide background: Samples of COVID-19 (acute and convalescent) were obtained from the United States, Italy and Spain. PBMCs, B-cell-depleted T cells, or T cells provided the cDNA or gDNA that made up the material.

This clonotype was sampled from a man older than 75 with acute or convalescent COVID-19. Sequenced: peripheral blood.

The CDR3 coding sequence is TGTGCCAGTAGCTATTACAGGGGGCGAACCGGGGAGCTGTTTTTT. This encodes CASSYYRGRTGELFF. The chain combines TRBV19 with TRBJ2-2; the match to TRBD1 covers 9 bases. CDR3 length: 15 residues. J lost 5 bases, V lost 6 bases, and 7 bases had no gene match. Germline values: CDR1 LNHDA, CDR2 SQIVND (reference sequence).